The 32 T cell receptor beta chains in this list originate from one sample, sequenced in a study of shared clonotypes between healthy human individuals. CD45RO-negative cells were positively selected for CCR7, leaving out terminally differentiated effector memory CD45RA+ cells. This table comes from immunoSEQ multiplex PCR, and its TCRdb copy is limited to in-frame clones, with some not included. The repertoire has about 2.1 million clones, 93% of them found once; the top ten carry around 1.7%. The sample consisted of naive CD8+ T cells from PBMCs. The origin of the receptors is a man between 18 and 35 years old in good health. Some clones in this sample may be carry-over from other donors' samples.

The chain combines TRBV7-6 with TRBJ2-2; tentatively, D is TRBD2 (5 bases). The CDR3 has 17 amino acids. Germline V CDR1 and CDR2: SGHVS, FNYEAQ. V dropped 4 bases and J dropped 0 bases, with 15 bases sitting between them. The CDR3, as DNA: TGTGCCAGCAGCTATATACTAACTAGATCGAACACCGGGGAGCTGTTTTTT. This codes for CASSYILTRSNTGELFF.

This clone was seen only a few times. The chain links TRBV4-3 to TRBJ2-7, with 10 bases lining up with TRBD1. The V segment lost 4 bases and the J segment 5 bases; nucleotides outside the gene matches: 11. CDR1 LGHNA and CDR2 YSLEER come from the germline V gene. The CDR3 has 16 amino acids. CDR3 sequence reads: CASSLRQGAGWDEQYF. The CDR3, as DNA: TGCGCCAGCAGCCTTAGACAGGGGGCGGGTTGGGACGAGCAGTACTTC.

The DNA of the CDR3 is TGTGCCAGCAGCCCGGGACGGCGCTCTGGAAACACCATATATTTT. This encodes CASSPGRRSGNTIYF. The chain has TRBV28 and TRBJ1-3; TRBD1 is a possible D gene (5 bases). CDR1 is MDHEN and CDR2 is SYDVKM in the germline V gene. V was pared by 6 bases and J by 0 bases, with 12 bases between. The CDR3 sequence is 15 residues long.

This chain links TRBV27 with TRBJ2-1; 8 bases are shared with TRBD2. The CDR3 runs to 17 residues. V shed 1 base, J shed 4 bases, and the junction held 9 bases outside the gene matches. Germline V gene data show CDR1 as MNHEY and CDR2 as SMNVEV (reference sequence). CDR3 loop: CASSLYGGRSSYNEQFF. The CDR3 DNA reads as TGTGCCAGCAGTTTATATGGCGGGAGGTCTTCTTACAATGAGCAGTTCTTC.

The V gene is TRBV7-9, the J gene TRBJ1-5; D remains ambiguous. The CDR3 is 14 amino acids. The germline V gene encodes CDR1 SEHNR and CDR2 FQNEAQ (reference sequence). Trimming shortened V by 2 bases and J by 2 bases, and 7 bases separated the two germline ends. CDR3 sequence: CASSLTDRNQPQHF. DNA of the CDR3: TGTGCCAGCAGCTTAACTGATCGCAATCAGCCCCAGCATTTT.

CDR3 in amino acids: CASSQVAGGPGTGELFF. CDR3 DNA sequence: TGCGCCAGCAGCCAAGTAGCGGGAGGGCCGGGCACCGGGGAGCTGTTTTTT. The chain recombines TRBV4-1 with TRBJ2-2, with 11 bases identical to TRBD2. Germline V gene data show CDR1 as MGHRA and CDR2 as YSYEKL. CDR3 length: 17 amino acids. V lost 1 base, J lost 4 bases, and 5 bases stayed unmatched.

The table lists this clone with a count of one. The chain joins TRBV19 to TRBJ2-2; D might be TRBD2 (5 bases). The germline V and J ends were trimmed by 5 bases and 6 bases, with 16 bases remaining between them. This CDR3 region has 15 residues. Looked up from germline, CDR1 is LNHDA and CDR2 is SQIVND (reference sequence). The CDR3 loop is CASSLQLGGPGELFF. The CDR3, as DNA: TGTGCCAGTAGTCTCCAACTCGGAGGTCCCGGGGAGCTGTTTTTT.

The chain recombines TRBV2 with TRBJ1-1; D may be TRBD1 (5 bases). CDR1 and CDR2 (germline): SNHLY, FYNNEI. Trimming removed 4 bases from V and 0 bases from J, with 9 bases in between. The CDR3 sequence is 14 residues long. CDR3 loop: CASSGKGMNTEAFF. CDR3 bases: TGTGCCAGCAGTGGGAAGGGGATGAACACTGAAGCTTTCTTT.

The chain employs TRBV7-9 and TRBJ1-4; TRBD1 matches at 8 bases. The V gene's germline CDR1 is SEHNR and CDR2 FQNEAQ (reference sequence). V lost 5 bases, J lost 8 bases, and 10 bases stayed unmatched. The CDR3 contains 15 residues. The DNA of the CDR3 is TGTGCCAGCAGCGGACGGACGGGACAGGTAGAAAAACTGTTTTTT. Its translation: CASSGRTGQVEKLFF. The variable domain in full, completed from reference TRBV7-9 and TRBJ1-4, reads DTGVSQNPRHKITKRGQNVTFRCDPISEHNRLYWYRQTLGQGPEFLTYFQNEAQLEKSRLLSDRFSAERPKGSFSTLEIQRTEQGDSAMYLCASSGRTGQVEKLFFGSGTQLSVL.

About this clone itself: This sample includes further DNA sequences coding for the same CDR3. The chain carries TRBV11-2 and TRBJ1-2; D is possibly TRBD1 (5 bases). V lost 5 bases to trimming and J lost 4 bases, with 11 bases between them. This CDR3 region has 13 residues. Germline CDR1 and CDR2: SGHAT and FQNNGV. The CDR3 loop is CASSPGTAYGYTF. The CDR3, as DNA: TGTGCCAGCAGCCCAGGGACGGCCTATGGCTACACCTTC.

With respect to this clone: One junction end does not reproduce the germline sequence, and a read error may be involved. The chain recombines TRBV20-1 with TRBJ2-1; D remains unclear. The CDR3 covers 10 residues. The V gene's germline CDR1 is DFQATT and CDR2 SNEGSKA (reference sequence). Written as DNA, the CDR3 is TGCAGTGCCCTGGAACTCCTCTTGATCTTC. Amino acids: CSALELLLIF.

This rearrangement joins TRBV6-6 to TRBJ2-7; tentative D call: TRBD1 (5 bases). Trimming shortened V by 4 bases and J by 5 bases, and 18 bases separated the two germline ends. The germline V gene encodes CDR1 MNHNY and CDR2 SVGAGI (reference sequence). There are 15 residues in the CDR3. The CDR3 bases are TGTGCCAGCAGTTTCCCACCCAGGGTGGTCCACGAGCAGTACTTC. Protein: CASSFPPRVVHEQYF.

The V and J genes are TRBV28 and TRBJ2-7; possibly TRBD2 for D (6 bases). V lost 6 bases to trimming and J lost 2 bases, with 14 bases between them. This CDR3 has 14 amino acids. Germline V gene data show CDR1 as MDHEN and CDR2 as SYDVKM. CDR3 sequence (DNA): TGTGCCAGCAGCCAACGACTAGTTCCCTACGAGCAGTACTTC. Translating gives CASSQRLVPYEQYF.

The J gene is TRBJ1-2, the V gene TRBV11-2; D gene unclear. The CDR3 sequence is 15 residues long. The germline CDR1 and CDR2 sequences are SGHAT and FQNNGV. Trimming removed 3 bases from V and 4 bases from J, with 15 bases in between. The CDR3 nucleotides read TGTGCCAGCAGCTTGTTGAGGGAGGCTATCTATGGCTACACCTTC. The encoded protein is CASSLLREAIYGYTF.

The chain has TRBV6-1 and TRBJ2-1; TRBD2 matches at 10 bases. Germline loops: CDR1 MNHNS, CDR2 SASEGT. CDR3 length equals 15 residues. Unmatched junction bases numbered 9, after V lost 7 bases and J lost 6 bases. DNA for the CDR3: TGTGCCAGCAAGGATATTCTAGCGGGAGTCAATGAGCAGTTCTTC. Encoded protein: CASKDILAGVNEQFF.

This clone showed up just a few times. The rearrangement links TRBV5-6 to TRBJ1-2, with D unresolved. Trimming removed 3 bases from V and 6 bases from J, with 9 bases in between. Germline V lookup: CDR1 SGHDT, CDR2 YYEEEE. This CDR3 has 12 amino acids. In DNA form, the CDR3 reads TGTGCCAGCAGCTCCGATCCGAATGGCTACACCTTC. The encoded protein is CASSSDPNGYTF.

This CDR3 reads CASSQENRVLQANYGYTF. The CDR3 DNA sequence: TGCGCCAGCAGCCAAGAGAACAGAGTGCTTCAAGCTAACTATGGCTACACCTTC. The chain recombines TRBV4-1 with TRBJ1-2; no reliable D call. Trimming removed 0 bases from V and 0 bases from J, with 17 bases in between. The CDR3 sequence is 18 residues long. CDR1 is MGHRA, CDR2 YSYEKL, per germline.

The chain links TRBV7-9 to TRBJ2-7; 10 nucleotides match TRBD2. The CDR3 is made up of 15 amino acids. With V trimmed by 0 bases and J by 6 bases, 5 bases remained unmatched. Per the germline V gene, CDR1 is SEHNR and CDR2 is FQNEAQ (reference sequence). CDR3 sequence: CASSLALAGALEQYF. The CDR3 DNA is TGTGCCAGCAGCTTAGCCCTAGCGGGAGCGCTCGAGCAGTACTTC.

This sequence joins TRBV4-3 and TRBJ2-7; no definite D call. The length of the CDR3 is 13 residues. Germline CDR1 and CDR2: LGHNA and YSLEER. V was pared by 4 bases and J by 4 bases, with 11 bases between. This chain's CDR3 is CASSPERPYEQYF. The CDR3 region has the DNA TGCGCCAGCAGCCCAGAACGGCCGTACGAGCAGTACTTC.

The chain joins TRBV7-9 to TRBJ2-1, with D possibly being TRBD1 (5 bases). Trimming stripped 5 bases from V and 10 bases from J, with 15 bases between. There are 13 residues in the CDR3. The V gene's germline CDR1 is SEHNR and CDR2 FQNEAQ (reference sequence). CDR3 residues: CASSPSRVVEQFF. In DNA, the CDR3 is TGTGCCAGCAGCCCTTCCAGGGTGGTAGAGCAGTTCTTC.

The CDR3 is CASSEMPGLAGGPNEQFF. The CDR3 DNA reads TGTGCCAGCAGTGAGATGCCGGGACTAGCGGGAGGGCCAAATGAGCAGTTCTTC. The genes are TRBV27 and TRBJ2-1; 16 nucleotides line up with TRBD2. Unmatched junction bases numbered 11, after V lost 5 bases and J lost 7 bases. The CDR3 length is 18 residues. Germline V gene data show CDR1 as MNHEY and CDR2 as SMNVEV (reference sequence).

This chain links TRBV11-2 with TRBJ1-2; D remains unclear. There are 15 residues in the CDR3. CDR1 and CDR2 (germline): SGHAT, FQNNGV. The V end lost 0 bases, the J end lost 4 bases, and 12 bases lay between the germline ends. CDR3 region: CASSLDQGVRYGYTF. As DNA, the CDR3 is TGTGCCAGCAGCTTAGATCAAGGCGTCCGCTATGGCTACACCTTC.

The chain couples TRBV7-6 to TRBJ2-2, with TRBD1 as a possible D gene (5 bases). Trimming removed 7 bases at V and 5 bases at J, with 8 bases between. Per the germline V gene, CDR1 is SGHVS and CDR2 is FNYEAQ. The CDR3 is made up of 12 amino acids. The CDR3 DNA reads TGTGCCAGCATTGCAGGGACCGGGGAGCTGTTTTTT. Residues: CASIAGTGELFF.

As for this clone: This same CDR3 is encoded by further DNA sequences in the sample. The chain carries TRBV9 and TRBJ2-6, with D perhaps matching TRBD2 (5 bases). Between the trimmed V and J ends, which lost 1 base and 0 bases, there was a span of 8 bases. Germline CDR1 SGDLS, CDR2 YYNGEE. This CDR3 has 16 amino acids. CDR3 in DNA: TGTGCCAGCAGCGTAAGTCGGGACTCTGGGGCCAACGTCCTGACTTTC. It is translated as CASSVSRDSGANVLTF.

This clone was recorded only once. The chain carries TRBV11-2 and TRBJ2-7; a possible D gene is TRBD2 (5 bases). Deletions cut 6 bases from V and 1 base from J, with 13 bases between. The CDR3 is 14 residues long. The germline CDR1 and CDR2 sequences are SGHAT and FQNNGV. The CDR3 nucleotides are TGTGCCAGCAGGGGCATCGGGGTATCCTACGAGCAGTACTTC. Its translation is CASRGIGVSYEQYF.

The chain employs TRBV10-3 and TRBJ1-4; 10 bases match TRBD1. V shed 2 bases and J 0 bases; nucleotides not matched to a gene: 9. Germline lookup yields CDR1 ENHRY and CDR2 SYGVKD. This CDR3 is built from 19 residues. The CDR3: CAISERGTGEVATNEKLFF. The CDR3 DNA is TGTGCCATCAGTGAGCGAGGGACAGGGGAAGTTGCAACTAATGAAAAACTGTTTTTT.

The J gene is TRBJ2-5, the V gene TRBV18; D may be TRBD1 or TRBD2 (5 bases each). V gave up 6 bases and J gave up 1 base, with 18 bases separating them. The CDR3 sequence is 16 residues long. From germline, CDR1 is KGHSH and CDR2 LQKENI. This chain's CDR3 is CASSPEGTGSQETQYF. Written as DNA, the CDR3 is TGTGCCAGCTCCCCTGAGGGGACGGGGAGCCAAGAGACCCAGTACTTC.

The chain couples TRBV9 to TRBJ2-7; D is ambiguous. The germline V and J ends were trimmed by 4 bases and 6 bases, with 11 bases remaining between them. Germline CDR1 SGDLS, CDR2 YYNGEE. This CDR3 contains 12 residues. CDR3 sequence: CASSIPSPEQYF. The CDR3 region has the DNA TGTGCCAGCAGCATCCCTTCCCCCGAGCAGTACTTC.

The CDR3 loop is CAWSTYDRFSYEQYF. CDR3 DNA sequence: TGTGCCTGGAGTACCTACGACAGATTCTCCTACGAGCAGTACTTC. The V gene is TRBV30, the J gene TRBJ2-7, with a tentative D call TRBD1 (5 bases). Trimming stripped 2 bases from V and 0 bases from J, with 14 bases between. This CDR3 contains 15 residues. Germline V gene data show CDR1 as GTSNPN and CDR2 as SVGIG (reference sequence).

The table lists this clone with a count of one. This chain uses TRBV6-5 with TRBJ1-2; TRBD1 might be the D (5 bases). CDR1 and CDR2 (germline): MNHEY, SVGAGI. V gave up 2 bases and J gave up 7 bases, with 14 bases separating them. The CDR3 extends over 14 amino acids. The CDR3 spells CASSYTGGSSGYTF. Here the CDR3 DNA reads TGTGCCAGCAGTTACACCGGGGGGAGCTCTGGCTACACCTTC.

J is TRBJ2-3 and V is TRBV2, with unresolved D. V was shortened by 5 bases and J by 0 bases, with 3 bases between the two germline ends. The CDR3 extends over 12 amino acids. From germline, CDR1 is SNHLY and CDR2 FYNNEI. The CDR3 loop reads CASSWSTDTQYF. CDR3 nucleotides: TGTGCCAGCAGTTGGAGCACAGATACGCAGTATTTT.

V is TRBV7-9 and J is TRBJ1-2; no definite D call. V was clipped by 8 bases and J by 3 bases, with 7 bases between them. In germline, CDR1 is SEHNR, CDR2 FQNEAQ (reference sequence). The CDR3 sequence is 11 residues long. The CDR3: CASAGDYGYTF. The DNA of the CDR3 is TGTGCCAGCGCCGGGGACTATGGCTACACCTTC.